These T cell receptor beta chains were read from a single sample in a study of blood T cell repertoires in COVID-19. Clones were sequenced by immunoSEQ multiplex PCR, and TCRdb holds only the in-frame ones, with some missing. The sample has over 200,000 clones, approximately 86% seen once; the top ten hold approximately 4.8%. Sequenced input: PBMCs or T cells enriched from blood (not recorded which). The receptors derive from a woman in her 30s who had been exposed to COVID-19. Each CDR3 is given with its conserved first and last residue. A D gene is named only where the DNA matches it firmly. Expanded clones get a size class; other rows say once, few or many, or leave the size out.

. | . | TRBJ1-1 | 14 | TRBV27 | CASTGGGLNTEAFF | TGTGCCAGCACGGGCGGGGGGCTGAACACTGAAGCTTTCTTT
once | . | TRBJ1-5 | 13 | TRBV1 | CTSSRTGPQPQHF | TGCACCAGCAGTCGTACAGGGCCCCAGCCCCAGCATTTT
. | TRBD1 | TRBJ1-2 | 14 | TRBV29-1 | CSVDRQGLGYGYTF | TGCAGCGTTGACCGACAGGGTTTGGGCTATGGCTACACCTTC
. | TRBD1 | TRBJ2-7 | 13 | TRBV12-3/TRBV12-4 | CASSSGGAGEQYF | TGTGCCAGCAGTTCAGGGGGCGCGGGTGAGCAGTACTTC
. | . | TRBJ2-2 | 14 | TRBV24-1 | CATSASSLGGELFF | TGTGCCACCAGTGCGTCTAGCCTGGGCGGGGAGCTGTTTTTT
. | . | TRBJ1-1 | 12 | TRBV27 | CASIVGGTEAFF | TGTGCCAGCATCGTAGGGGGCACTGAAGCTTTCTTT
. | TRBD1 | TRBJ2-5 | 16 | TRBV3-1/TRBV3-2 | CASSFRTGGAGETQYF | TGTGCCAGCAGCTTTCGGACAGGGGGCGCCGGGGAGACCCAGTACTTC
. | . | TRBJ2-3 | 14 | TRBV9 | CASSASPSTDTQYF | TGTGCCAGCAGCGCGTCCCCTAGCACAGATACGCAGTATTTT
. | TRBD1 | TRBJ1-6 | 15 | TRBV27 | CASSPSGQYNSPLHF | TGTGCCAGCAGTCCATCGGGACAGTATAATTCACCCCTCCACTTT
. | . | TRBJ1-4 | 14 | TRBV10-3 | CAISAIATNEKLFF | TGTGCCATCAGTGCAATTGCAACTAATGAAAAACTGTTTTTT
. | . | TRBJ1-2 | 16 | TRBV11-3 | CASSLGDKTGSYGYTF | TGTGCCAGCAGCTTAGGGGACAAGACGGGATCCTATGGCTACACCTTC
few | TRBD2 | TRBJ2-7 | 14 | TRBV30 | CAWTPGGSSYEQYF | TGTGCCTGGACCCCCGGGGGGAGCTCCTACGAGCAGTACTTC
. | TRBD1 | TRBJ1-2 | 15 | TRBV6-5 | CASSYGTGGAGGYTF | TGTGCCAGCAGTTACGGGACAGGGGGCGCCGGAGGCTACACCTTC
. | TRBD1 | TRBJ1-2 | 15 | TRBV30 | CARLYSGGAGYGYTF | TGTGCCCGACTCTACTCAGGGGGCGCCGGCTATGGCTACACCTTC
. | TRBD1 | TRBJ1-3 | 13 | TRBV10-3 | CAIRQGSGNTIYF | TGTGCCATCCGACAGGGCTCGGGAAACACCATATATTTT
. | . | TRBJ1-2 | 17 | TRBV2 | CASSEGAAWGVPYGYTF | TGTGCCAGCAGTGAAGGCGCCGCATGGGGGGTCCCCTATGGCTACACCTTC
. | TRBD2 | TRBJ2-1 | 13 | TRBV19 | CASRLGGRNEQFF | TGTGCCAGTAGGTTGGGGGGGAGGAATGAGCAGTTCTTC
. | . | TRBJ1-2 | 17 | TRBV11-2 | CASSLGGYHPGIYGYTF | TGTGCCAGCAGCTTGGGTGGGTACCACCCAGGGATCTATGGCTACACCTTC
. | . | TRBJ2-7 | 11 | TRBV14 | CASSYRVEQYF | TGTGCCAGCAGCTACAGGGTCGAGCAGTACTTC
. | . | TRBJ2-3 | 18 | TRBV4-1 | CASSPQAGTPFWTDTQYF | TGCGCCAGCAGCCCTCAGGCAGGGACTCCCTTCTGGACAGATACGCAGTATTTT
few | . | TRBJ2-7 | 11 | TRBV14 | CASSHSYEQYF | TGTGCCAGCAGCCATAGCTACGAGCAGTACTTC
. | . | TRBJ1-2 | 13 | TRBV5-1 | CASSEGTVYGYTF | TGCGCCAGCAGCGAGGGGACTGTTTATGGCTACACCTTC
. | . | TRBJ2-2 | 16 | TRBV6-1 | CASSAETGRWTGELFF | TGTGCCAGCAGTGCAGAGACAGGGAGGTGGACCGGGGAGCTGTTTTTT
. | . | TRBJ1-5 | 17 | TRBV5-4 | CASSLVGGGRSHQPQHF | TGTGCCAGCAGCTTGGTTGGGGGGGGGAGGTCCCACCAGCCCCAGCATTTT
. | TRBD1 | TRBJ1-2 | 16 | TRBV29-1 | CSVEVGGDRPREGYTF | TGCAGCGTTGAAGTCGGTGGGGACAGGCCGCGGGAGGGCTACACCTTC
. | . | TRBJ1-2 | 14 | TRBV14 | CASSYGGFYGGYTF | TGTGCCAGTAGCTACGGGGGTTTCTATGGCGGCTACACCTTC
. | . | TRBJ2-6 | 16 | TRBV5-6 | CASSLGRGSGANVLTF | TGTGCCAGCAGCCTAGGACGGGGCTCTGGGGCCAACGTCCTGACTTTC
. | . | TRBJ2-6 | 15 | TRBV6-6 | CASSYPLSGANVLTF | TGTGCCAGCAGTTATCCCCTCTCTGGGGCCAACGTCCTGACTTTC
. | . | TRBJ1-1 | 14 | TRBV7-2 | CASSASGGDTEAFF | TGTGCCAGCAGCGCCTCGGGGGGGGACACTGAAGCTTTCTTT
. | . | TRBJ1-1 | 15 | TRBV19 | CASLPGSGLNTEAFF | TGTGCCAGTCTGCCCGGGTCCGGATTGAACACTGAAGCTTTCTTT
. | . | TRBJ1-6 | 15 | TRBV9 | CASSVGGGGDSPLHF | TGTGCCAGCAGCGTAGGGGGGGGAGGGGATTCACCCCTCCACTTT
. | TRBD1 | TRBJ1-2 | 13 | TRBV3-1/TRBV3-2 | CASSQATGLGYTF | TGTGCCAGCAGCCAAGCGACAGGGCTTGGCTACACCTTC
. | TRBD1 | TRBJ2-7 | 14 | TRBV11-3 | CASSARDSTYEQYF | TGTGCCAGCAGCGCCAGGGACAGCACCTACGAGCAGTACTTC
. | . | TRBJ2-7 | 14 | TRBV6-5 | CASSYGAGTVEQYF | TGTGCCAGCAGTTACGGGGCGGGGACAGTCGAGCAGTACTTC
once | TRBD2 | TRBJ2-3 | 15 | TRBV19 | CASSISGAGTDTQYF | TGTGCCAGTAGTATCAGCGGGGCCGGCACAGATACGCAGTATTTT
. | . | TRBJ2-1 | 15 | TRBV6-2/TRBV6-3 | CASSYGGDFYNEQFF | TGTGCCAGCAGTTATGGCGGGGACTTCTACAATGAGCAGTTCTTC
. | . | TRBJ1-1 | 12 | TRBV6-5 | CASSKDSTEAFF | TGTGCCAGCAGTAAGGACAGTACTGAAGCTTTCTTT
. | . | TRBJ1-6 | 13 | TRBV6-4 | CASRRGEDSPLHF | TGTGCCAGCAGGAGAGGGGAGGATTCACCCCTCCACTTT
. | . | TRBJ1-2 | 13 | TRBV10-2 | CASRDSQGNGYTF | TGCGCCAGCAGGGACAGCCAAGGGAATGGCTACACCTTC
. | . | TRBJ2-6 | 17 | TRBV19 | CASSGTREGSGANVLTF | TGTGCCAGTAGTGGTACCAGGGAAGGTTCTGGGGCCAACGTCCTGACTTTC
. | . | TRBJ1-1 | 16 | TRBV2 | CASSGGVFRVGTEAFF | TGTGCCAGCAGTGGCGGAGTATTCAGGGTAGGCACTGAAGCTTTCTTT
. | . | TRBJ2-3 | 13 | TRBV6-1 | CASSDTAGRGRNF | TGTGCCAGCAGTGATACAGCCGGGCGGGGGCGGAATTTT
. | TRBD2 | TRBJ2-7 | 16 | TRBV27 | CASSLSTGGRPYEQYF | TGTGCCAGCAGTTTGTCCACGGGAGGGAGGCCCTACGAGCAGTACTTC
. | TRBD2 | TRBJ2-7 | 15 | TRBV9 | CASSQAGTRSYEQYF | TGTGCCAGCAGCCAGGCGGGGACTAGATCCTACGAGCAGTACTTC
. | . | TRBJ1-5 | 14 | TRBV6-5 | CASRQGRGNQPQHF | TGTGCCAGCAGGCAGGGAAGAGGCAATCAGCCCCAGCATTTT
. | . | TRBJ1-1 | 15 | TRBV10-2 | CASSHTTWVEAEAFF | TGCGCCAGCAGTCATACAACCTGGGTGGAGGCTGAAGCTTTCTTT
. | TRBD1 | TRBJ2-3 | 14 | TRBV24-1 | CATQQGVLTDTQYF | TGTGCCACCCAACAGGGGGTTCTCACAGATACGCAGTATTTT
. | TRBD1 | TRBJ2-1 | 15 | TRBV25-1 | CASSDFGTGGNEQFF | TGTGCCAGCAGTGATTTCGGGACAGGGGGCAATGAGCAGTTCTTC
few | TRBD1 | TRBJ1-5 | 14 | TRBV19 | CASSPGTGRQPQHF | TGTGCCAGTAGCCCCGGGACAGGGAGGCAGCCCCAGCATTTT
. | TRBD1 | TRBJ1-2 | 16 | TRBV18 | CASSPGLDRGLYGYTF | TGTGCCAGCTCACCAGGTTTGGACAGGGGCCTCTATGGCTACACCTTC
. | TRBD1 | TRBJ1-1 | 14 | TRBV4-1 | CASSQDGQGTEAFF | TGCGCCAGCAGCCAAGATGGACAGGGCACTGAAGCTTTCTTT
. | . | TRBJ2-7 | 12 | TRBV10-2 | CASSEFSLEQYF | TGCGCCAGCAGTGAGTTTTCCCTAGAGCAGTACTTC
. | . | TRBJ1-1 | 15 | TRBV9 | CASSVGGTGDTEAFF | TGTGCCAGCAGCGTAGGGGGAACGGGGGACACTGAAGCTTTCTTT
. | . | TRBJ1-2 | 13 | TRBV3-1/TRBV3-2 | CASSQGTNYGYTF | TGTGCCAGCAGCCAAGGGACAAACTATGGCTACACCTTC
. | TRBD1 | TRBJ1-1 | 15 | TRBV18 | CASSPTQGAWTEAFF | TGTGCCAGCTCACCGACACAGGGGGCTTGGACTGAAGCTTTCTTT
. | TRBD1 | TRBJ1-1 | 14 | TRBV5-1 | CASSWGTGTGKAFF | TGCGCCAGCAGCTGGGGGACAGGGACTGGGAAAGCTTTCTTT
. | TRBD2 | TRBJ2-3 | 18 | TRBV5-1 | CASSRLPGAGGNTDTQYF | TGCGCCAGCAGCCGCCTCCCTGGGGCGGGGGGCAACACAGATACGCAGTATTTT
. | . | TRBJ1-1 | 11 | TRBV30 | CAWRGGTEAFF | TGTGCCTGGAGGGGAGGCACTGAAGCTTTCTTT
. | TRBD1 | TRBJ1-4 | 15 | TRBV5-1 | CASSARQGGGEKLFF | TGCGCCAGCAGCGCCCGACAGGGAGGAGGTGAAAAACTGTTTTTT